This T cell receptor beta chain was identified during a study of shared clonotypes between healthy human individuals (dated by TCRdb to the early 2020s). About the investigation overall: Two women and a few men aged 18 to 49 years were included in the cohort. For each donor, CD4 naive and CD4 memory were each given three plates, CD8 naive was given two plates, and CD8 memory was given one plate. To estimate repertoire size and how much clonotypes are shared between individuals, the study performed deep sequencing of blood TCR repertoires from five healthy adults. To increase sequencing depth and limit assay-specific biases, TCR repertoire library preparation and sequencing were carried out by different laboratories using diverse techniques. Between about 0.94 and 8.9 billion PBMCs per donor were obtained by leukapheresis. Summary of the overall study and its limitations: Clonotypes shared by all four sorted-subset donors showed higher generation probabilities than non-shared clonotypes. Approximately 5% of naive CD4, 3.5% of naive CD8, roughly 2.4% of memory CD4, and less than 0.45% of memory CD8 clonotypes were shared across a few donors. Rarefaction of sorted-subset datasets indicated incomplete sequencing despite the large sequencing depth. Based on pairwise subsampling, the degree of clonotype sharing among donors was expected to be affected by sequencing depth. Only blood was sampled, and tissue TCR repertoires likely differ from those in blood. The genetic and exposure-history diversity represented was limited by the small number of donors. Naive subsets generally had larger estimated clonotype richness than memory subsets.

This clone was found many times. This receptor's antigen is unknown. There are no base qualities to consult, and no much larger clone falls within one base. Using the deep immunoSEQ assay, multiplex PCR amplified TCR CDR3 regions from genomic DNA. Extracted genomic DNA from each cell subset was distributed evenly across all wells of several immunoSEQ 96-well plates, and each plate was treated as a replicate. For sorted subsets, each replicate PCR was loaded with about 0.2 ug genomic DNA, equivalent to about 33,000 T cell genomes. Purified libraries were measured with a Qubit 3.0 fluorometer, size-checked on a Bioanalyzer 2100, and measured again with the KAPA Library Quantification kit. A separate single-read 150-cycle Illumina NextSeq 550 flow cell was used to sequence each immunoSEQ 96-well plate. The original methods were these. Because the immunoSEQ output included only junctional sequences and no quality scores, the filtering could not be the same as the filtering used for full-length reads. To assign V/J genes and CDR3, sequences were annotated using PyIR, a Python wrapper for IgBLAST v1.9, with IMGT germline references. Any read was removed if the V/J assignment was weak (E-value above 1e-6), the CDR3 was missing, or the read contained stop codons, out-of-frame junctions, or ambiguous translated residues. V3J clonotypes were defined as sequences sharing the same inferred V gene, J gene, and CDR3 amino acid sequence. Percentage overlap between repertoires was calculated by dividing the number of shared unique clonotypes by the size of the smaller repertoire. Richness of each repertoire was evaluated using RTK rarefaction, the Chao1 estimator, and Recon v2.1 estimates of unobserved clonotypes. Generation probabilities were computed with OLGA for all TCRbeta clonotypes obtained by the gDNA method from a handful of donors. The clones in this table, taken by TCRdb from immuneACCESS, are in-frame only. Not every clone is retained; where verified, under half of the shortfall comes from an unresolved V gene, and the cause of the rest is unknown. The V and J calls and clone size were taken over from that table, and D and trimming were inferred from the DNA. The sample table lists 600,000 to 750,000 clones, 72% of them with a count of one. The leading ten clones occupy approximately 1.8% of the sample.

The donors were healthy, HIV-negative adults with no recently reported acute infections or vaccinations. All donors were Caucasian adults living in Nashville, Tennessee, USA. CD4+ T cells were enriched by magnetic negative selection, after which naive cells were positively selected on CD45RA and the negative fraction was taken as the memory subset. Blood was obtained by leukapheresis, after which PBMCs were separated by Ficoll-Histopaque density gradient centrifugation and cryopreserved in liquid nitrogen vapor phase. Purity and quantity of every magnetically sorted T cell population were checked by analytical flow cytometry. Genomic DNA was isolated from every sorted fraction and measured by UV absorbance on a Nanodrop 2000c. This receptor was obtained from a woman aged 25 to 39 in good health. Sequencing input: memory CD4+ T cells sorted from blood. In the paper's terms, the cell subset or site label means: CD45RA-negative fraction.

The bases are TGTGCCAGCAGGACCCAGGGGTCTGGCTACACCTTC. Its coded protein is CASRTQGSGYTF. The chain is assembled from TRBV6-1 and TRBJ1-2; tentative D gene TRBD1, with 6 bases matching. From the cysteine up to the phenylalanine, the CDR3 has a length of 12 residues. Here the CDR3 DNA is all that survives: 36 bases in frame from base 1. CDR1 and CDR2 were assigned from the germline V gene as MNHNS and SASEGT. V is pared back by 6 bases and J by 7 bases, with 12 bases lying between the germline termini.